This note documents a single T cell receptor beta chain sequence. Study processing details: Quantification of nucleated cells was approximated via reference gene primer amplification. Assay: immunoSEQ multiplex PCR; the TCRdb copy retains only in-frame clones and omits some. From that table come the V and J calls and clone size; the DNA was used to work out D and trimming. The table records approximately 98,000 clones, over 75% of them present only once. This entry comes from a study of blood T cell repertoires in COVID-19. The wider study: Donors in the United States, Italy and Spain gave samples during acute or convalescent COVID-19. Sample material is recorded as cDNA or gDNA derived from T cells, B-cell-depleted T cells, or PBMCs.

The CDR3 length is 13 residues. The trim removed 6 bases at V and 4 bases at J, leaving 4 bases unmatched. The germline gives CDR1 MDHEN, CDR2 SYDVKM. J is TRBJ1-2 and V is TRBV28, with 8 bases identical to TRBD1. Sequencing was done on a sample of peripheral blood. The receptor's source is an elderly woman with acute or convalescent COVID-19. CDR3 DNA: TGTGCCAGCAGAACGACAGGGGTCTATGGCTACACCTTC. Translated: CASRTTGVYGYTF.